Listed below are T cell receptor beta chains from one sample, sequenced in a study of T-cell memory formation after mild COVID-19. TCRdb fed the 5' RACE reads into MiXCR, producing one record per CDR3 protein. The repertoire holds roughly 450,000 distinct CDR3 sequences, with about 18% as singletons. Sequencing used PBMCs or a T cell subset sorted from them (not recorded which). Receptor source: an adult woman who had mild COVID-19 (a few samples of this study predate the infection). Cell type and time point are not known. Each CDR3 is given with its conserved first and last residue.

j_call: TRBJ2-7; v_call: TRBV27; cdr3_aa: CASTGQVYEQYF
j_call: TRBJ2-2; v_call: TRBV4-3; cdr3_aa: CASSQDSSLYTGELFF
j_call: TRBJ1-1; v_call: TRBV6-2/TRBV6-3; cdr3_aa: CASSYIGTEAFF
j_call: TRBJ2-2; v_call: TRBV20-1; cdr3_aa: CSARDGASGSAGELFF
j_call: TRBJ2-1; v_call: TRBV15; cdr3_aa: CATEGDYNEQFF
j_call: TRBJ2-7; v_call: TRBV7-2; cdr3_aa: CASSLEVRGSYHEQYF
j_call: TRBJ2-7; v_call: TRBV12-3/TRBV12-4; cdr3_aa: CASSLGGTLTYEQYF
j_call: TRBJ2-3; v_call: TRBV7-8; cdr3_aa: CASSLAQGSLGVGKDTQYF
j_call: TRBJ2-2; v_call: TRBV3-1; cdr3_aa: CASSQELALDTGELFF
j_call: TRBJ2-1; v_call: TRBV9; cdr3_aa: CASSVQSSGGASYNEQFF
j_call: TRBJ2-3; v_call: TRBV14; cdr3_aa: CASSTLLAGGLADTQYF
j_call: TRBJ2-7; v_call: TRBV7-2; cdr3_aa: CASSFRGRDEQYF
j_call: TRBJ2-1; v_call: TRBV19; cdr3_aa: CASSPGGTSGNNEQFF
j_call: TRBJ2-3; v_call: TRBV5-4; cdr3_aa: CASSWGGGLAGGNPSTDTQYF
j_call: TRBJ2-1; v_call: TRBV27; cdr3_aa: CASSLSRENEQFF
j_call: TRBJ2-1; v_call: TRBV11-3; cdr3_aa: CASSLYAGENEQFF
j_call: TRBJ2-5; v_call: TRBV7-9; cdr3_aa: CASSLDRTSGGPQETQYF
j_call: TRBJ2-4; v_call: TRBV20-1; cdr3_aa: CSARDRTGLAKNIQYF
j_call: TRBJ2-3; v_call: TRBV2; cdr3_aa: CASSGNTYDTQYF
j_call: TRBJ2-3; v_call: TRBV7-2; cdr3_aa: CASSLAVYGTDTQYF
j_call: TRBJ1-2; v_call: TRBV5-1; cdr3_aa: CASSADQFSYGYTF
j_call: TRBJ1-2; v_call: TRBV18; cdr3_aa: CASSPWDREIHGYTF
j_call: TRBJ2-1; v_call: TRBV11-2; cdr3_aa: CASRPLRLAGGLYNEQFF
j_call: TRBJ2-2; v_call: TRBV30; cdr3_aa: CAWSTGTGHTGELFF
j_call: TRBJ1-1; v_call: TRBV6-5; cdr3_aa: CASSYSGAPIKTEAFF
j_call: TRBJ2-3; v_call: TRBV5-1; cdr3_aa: CASSRTYQDHITDTQYF